This TCR beta chain was documented in a study of blood T cell repertoires in COVID-19. Study-wide context: COVID-19 samples collected from the United States, Italy and Spain covered acute and convalescent phases. T cells, B-cell-depleted T cells, or PBMCs supplied cDNA or gDNA.

The CDR3 sequence is 14 residues long. V lost 0 bases, J lost 4 bases, and 1 base stayed unmatched. The germline V gene encodes CDR1 SEHNR and CDR2 FQNEAQ (reference sequence). Original methodology: How many nucleated cells were present was estimated from reference gene primer amplification. Assay used: immunoSEQ multiplex PCR; TCRdb lists only in-frame clones, some missing. V, J and clone size are those of that table, while D and trimming were read from the DNA. The sample yields roughly 100,000 clones, 70% to 90% seen once. The sample was peripheral blood. The TCR originated in a man between 50 and 59 years old with active COVID-19. V and J are TRBV7-9 and TRBJ2-5, with 8 positions matching TRBD1. CDR3 amino acids: CASSLAGTGETQYF. Written as DNA, the CDR3 is TGTGCCAGCAGCTTAGCTGGGACAGGAGAGACCCAGTACTTC.